These 28 T cell receptor beta chains originate from one sample sequenced in a study of cytomegalovirus exposure and HLA in healthy donors. The study ran its PCR with 60 Vbeta and 13 Jbeta primers. Measured with immunoSEQ multiplex PCR; TCRdb has only the in-frame clones, and not every one. The sample has about 58,000 clones. Input material: PBMCs. The receptors stem from a woman aged 18 to 35 in good health and CMV-seronegative.

This rearrangement joins TRBV4-2 to TRBJ1-5; D gene uncertain. Per germline, CDR1 LGHNA and CDR2 YNFKEQ. CDR3 length equals 14 residues. Trimming left V 0 bases short and J 5 bases short, with 8 bases between. This CDR3 reads CASSQDSGYQPQHF. The CDR3 DNA follows: TGTGCCAGCAGCCAAGATTCGGGATATCAGCCCCAGCATTTT.

The chain employs TRBV19 and TRBJ2-3; possible D gene TRBD2, 5 bases. V dropped 4 bases and J dropped 4 bases, with 9 bases sitting between them. The CDR3 contains 13 residues. Germline V gene lookup returns CDR1 LNHDA and CDR2 SQIVND (reference sequence). The CDR3 coding sequence is TGTGCCAGTAGTAATACAGCGGCAGATACGCAGTATTTT. This translates into CASSNTAADTQYF.

This chain links TRBV19 with TRBJ2-5; 9 bases align to TRBD1. With the DNA end fitting TRBJ2-7 better, the J assignment may be wrong. The CDR3 is made up of 15 amino acids. The germline V gene encodes CDR1 LNHDA and CDR2 SQIVND (reference sequence). This CDR3 is CASSPRDRGSYEQYF. The CDR3 DNA is TGTGCCAGTAGCCCGCGTGACAGGGGGTCCTACGAGCAGTACTTC.

The J gene is TRBJ2-3, the V gene TRBV5-1; 10 bases match TRBD2. The CDR3 covers 16 residues. V lost 3 bases to trimming and J lost 3 bases; unmatched junction nucleotides: 7. Germline values: CDR1 SGHRS, CDR2 YFSETQ. DNA of the CDR3: TGCGCCAGCAGCTCCCTAAGCGGGGGGGCTACAGATACGCAGTATTTT. This translates into CASSSLSGGATDTQYF.

The chain has TRBV5-1 and TRBJ2-3, with 8 bases that match TRBD2. J lost 3 bases, V lost 2 bases, and 17 bases had no gene match. The CDR3 contains 19 residues. Per the germline V gene, CDR1 is SGHRS and CDR2 is YFSETQ. CDR3: CASSFNPPGRGVVTDTQYF. Written as DNA, the CDR3 is TGCGCCAGCAGCTTTAATCCCCCCGGGAGGGGAGTGGTAACAGATACGCAGTATTTT.

The rearrangement joins TRBV7-2 to TRBJ1-2; no definite D call. With 1 base removed from V and 7 bases from J, the gap between germline ends came to 13 bases. The CDR3 runs 14 residues. The germline V gene encodes CDR1 SGHTA and CDR2 FQGNSA. CDR3 amino acids: CASSLETRARGYTF. CDR3 bases: TGTGCCAGCAGCTTAGAGACGAGGGCGCGTGGCTACACCTTC.

The J gene is TRBJ2-1, the V gene TRBV6-5, with 11 bases identical to TRBD2. V trimming: 2 bases; J trimming: 3 bases; junction bases outside the gene matches: 0. Germline V gives CDR1 MNHEY, CDR2 SVGAGI. The CDR3 spans 15 residues. The CDR3 region is CASSYTSGGYNEQFF. CDR3 bases: TGTGCCAGCAGTTACACTAGCGGGGGCTACAATGAGCAGTTCTTC.

The chain links TRBV7-8 to TRBJ1-6; D remains unclear. The CDR3 length is 17 residues. V lost 3 bases and J lost 3, with 15 bases in between. Germline loops: CDR1 SGHVS, CDR2 FQNEAQ. The CDR3: CASSFKTPRLYNSPLHF. The CDR3 DNA follows: TGTGCCAGCAGCTTTAAGACTCCCAGACTCTATAATTCACCCCTCCACTTT. The full variable domain, completed using reference TRBV7-8 and TRBJ1-6, is GAGVSQSPRYKVAKRGQDVALRCDPISGHVSLFWYQQALGQGPEFLTYFQNEAQLDKSGLPSDRFFAERPEGSVSTLKIQRTQQEDSAVYLCASSFKTPRLYNSPLHFGNGTRLTVT.

This chain links TRBV27 with TRBJ1-1; TRBD1 matches 8 bases. Germline-derived CDR1 and CDR2 are MNHEY and SMNVEV (reference sequence). The V and J ends lost 9 bases and 7 bases, in that order; junction bases with no gene match: 10. The CDR3 sequence is 13 residues long. Here the CDR3 reads CASHRGVGDEAFF. In nucleotides, the CDR3 is TGTGCCAGTCACAGGGGGGTAGGTGATGAAGCTTTCTTT.

The chain carries TRBV5-6 and TRBJ2-3; 9 positions agree with TRBD2. With V trimmed by 3 bases and J by 1 base, 15 bases remained unmatched. CDR1 and CDR2 (germline): SGHDT, YYEEEE. CDR3 size: 19 residues. In DNA form, the CDR3 reads TGTGCCAGCAGCTACCGGCCGTGGAGCGGGGGGCCCCGCACAGATACGCAGTATTTT. Translation: CASSYRPWSGGPRTDTQYF.

The chain recombines TRBV28 with TRBJ1-5; 9 bases match TRBD1. The germline CDR1 and CDR2 sequences are MDHEN and SYDVKM. Trimming took 5 bases from V and 4 from J; bases not matched to a gene: 15. The CDR3 length is 18 residues. CDR3 DNA sequence: TGTGCCAGCAGTCTATTGACAGGGGGGACATCGGGGAATCAGCCCCAGCATTTT. It yields the protein CASSLLTGGTSGNQPQHF.

The chain couples TRBV18 to TRBJ2-1; 9 nucleotides match TRBD2. CDR3 length equals 16 residues. With 6 bases clipped from V and 9 bases from J, the junction kept 15 bases outside the gene matches. Germline V gives CDR1 KGHSH, CDR2 LQKENI. CDR3 sequence reads: CASSIQRRGGQGEQFF. CDR3 in DNA: TGTGCCAGCTCCATCCAGCGGCGGGGGGGCCAGGGTGAGCAGTTCTTC. The full variable domain, its missing parts supplied by reference TRBV18 and TRBJ2-1, is NAGVMQNPRHLVRRRGQEARLRCSPMKGHSHVYWYRQLPEEGLKFMVYLQKENIIDESGMPKERFSAEFPKEGPSILRIQQVVRGDSAAYFCASSIQRRGGQGEQFFGPGTRLTVL.

This chain joins TRBV5-1 and TRBJ2-7, with TRBD1 matching over 8 bases. This CDR3 contains 14 residues. Unmatched junction bases numbered 5, after V lost 6 bases and J lost 0 bases. Germline CDR1 and CDR2: SGHRS and YFSETQ. The CDR3 DNA follows: TGCGCCAGCATCCAGGGGGCGTCCTCCTACGAGCAGTACTTC. It codes for CASIQGASSYEQYF.

A note on this clone: The same CDR3 is also encoded by other DNA sequences in this sample. The genes are TRBV4-1 and TRBJ1-6, with TRBD1 matching over 9 bases. The CDR3 loop spans 20 amino acids. CDR1 and CDR2 from the germline V gene are MGHRA and YSYEKL. Unmatched junction bases numbered 11, after V lost 1 base and J lost 1 base. The CDR3 DNA reads TGCGCCAGCAGCCAAGCCGTCCCTGTGGGACAGGGATCCTATAATTCACCCCTCCACTTT. Its protein product is CASSQAVPVGQGSYNSPLHF.

With respect to this clone: An end of the junction does not agree with germline; a read error may underlie this. The V gene is TRBV9, the J gene TRBJ1-1, with TRBD1 as a possible D gene (6 bases). The germline V gene has CDR1 SGDLS and CDR2 YYNGEE. This CDR3 is 15 amino acids long. CDR3 DNA: TGTGCCAGCAGCAGAGAGGGGGGAGGGGGAACTGAAGATTTCTTT. Translation gives CASSREGGGGTEDFF.

The rearrangement links TRBV2 to TRBJ1-1; no definite D call. CDR3 size: 14 residues. V dropped 4 bases and J dropped 2 bases, with 11 bases sitting between them. Germline CDR1 reads SNHLY; CDR2 reads FYNNEI. The DNA of the CDR3 is TGTGCCAGCAGTGGAACGCGAACCAACACTGAAGCTTTCTTT. This gives the protein CASSGTRTNTEAFF.

Concerning this clone: The junction departs from the called germline gene at one end, perhaps through a read error. V and J are TRBV5-1 and TRBJ1-1; TRBD1 matches at 9 bases. Germline V lookup: CDR1 SGHRS, CDR2 YFSETQ. The CDR3 covers 16 residues. DNA of the CDR3: TGCGCCAGCAGCTTGGAAACCGGGACAGGGAACGCTGAAGCTTTCTTT. Its protein product is CASSLETGTGNAEAFF.

The chain couples TRBV5-1 to TRBJ2-2; 11 bases line up with TRBD2. The germline V gene has CDR1 SGHRS and CDR2 YFSETQ. The CDR3 has 22 residues. V was pared by 3 bases and J by 2 bases, with 21 bases of the junction left unmatched. The CDR3 DNA reads as TGCGCCAGCAGCTACCGCTCCACAGGGGGCAGGGGACTAGCGGTTAACACCGGGGAGCTGTTTTTT. Protein: CASSYRSTGGRGLAVNTGELFF. The complete variable domain, with remaining parts taken from reference TRBV5-1 and TRBJ2-2, reads KAGVTQTPRYLIKTRGQQVTLSCSPISGHRSVSWYQQTPGQGLQFLFEYFSETQRNKGNFPGRFSGRQFSNSRSEMNVSTLELGDSALYLCASSYRSTGGRGLAVNTGELFFGEGSRLTVL.

As DNA, the CDR3 is TGTGCCAGCAGTGACAGGGCGGAGAGTTCACCCCTCCACTTT. This translates into CASSDRAESSPLHF. The chain couples TRBV25-1 to TRBJ1-6; D is perhaps TRBD1 (5 bases). Germline CDR1 and CDR2: MGHDK and SYGVNS. With 3 bases removed from V and 9 bases from J, the gap between germline ends came to 12 bases. This CDR3 comprises 14 residues. Supplemented by reference TRBV25-1 and TRBJ1-6, the full variable domain reads EADIYQTPRYLVIGTGKKITLECSQTMGHDKMYWYQQDPGMELHLIHYSYGVNSTEKGDLSSESTVSRIRTEHFPLTLESARPSHTSQYLCASSDRAESSPLHFGNGTRLTVT.

The V call is TRBV20-1, the J call TRBJ2-7, with TRBD2 as a possible D gene (5 bases). The CDR3 consists of 10 residues. Germline V gives CDR1 DFQATT, CDR2 SNEGSKA (reference sequence). Deletions cut 5 bases from V and 7 bases from J, with 9 bases between. The CDR3 DNA reads TGCAGTGCTTCCCGGGGAGAGCAGTACTTC. As protein: CSASRGEQYF.

The CDR3: CASSLTSLLNGYTF. CDR3 in DNA: TGTGCCAGTAGTCTGACATCCCTGCTTAACGGCTACACCTTC. The rearrangement uses TRBV19 and TRBJ1-2; no reliable D call. The V gene lost 5 bases and the J gene lost 8 bases, with 18 bases spanning the gap. Germline V gives CDR1 LNHDA, CDR2 SQIVND (reference sequence). The CDR3 spans 14 residues.

The chain employs TRBV7-2 and TRBJ2-7; the D gene is possibly TRBD1 (6 bases). Germline loops: CDR1 SGHTA, CDR2 FQGNSA. Trimming pared 4 bases from V and 7 bases from J, leaving 20 bases between. The CDR3 loop spans 15 amino acids. The CDR3 nucleotides read TGTGCCAGCAGCTCCATTGGGGCTAGGGGGTGGGAGCAGTACTTC. This sequence encodes CASSSIGARGWEQYF.

V gene TRBV2 combines with J gene TRBJ1-1, with D possibly TRBD1 on 5 matching bases. The CDR3 spans 12 residues. The germline V gene has CDR1 SNHLY and CDR2 FYNNEI. Trimming took 3 bases from V and 11 from J, leaving 13 bases between them. CDR3: CASSETDGYAFF. Here the CDR3 DNA reads TGTGCCAGCAGTGAGACAGACGGGTACGCTTTCTTT.

The rearrangement links TRBV9 to TRBJ2-7; D is possibly TRBD1 (7 bases). CDR1 and CDR2 from the germline V gene are SGDLS and YYNGEE. V was clipped by 0 bases and J by 7 bases, with 23 bases between them. The CDR3 covers 17 residues. The chain's CDR3 is CASSVGGGGNLYSEQYF. For the CDR3, the DNA is TGTGCCAGCAGCGTAGGAGGGGGCGGGAACTTATATTCTGAGCAGTACTTC.

The rearrangement uses TRBV19 and TRBJ1-1; TRBD1 aligns across 8 bases. The CDR3 runs to 13 residues. Germline CDR1 is LNHDA and CDR2 is SQIVND (reference sequence). V shed 5 bases, J shed 6 bases, and the junction held 5 bases outside the gene matches. The CDR3 reads CASSQGAGAEAFF. The CDR3 DNA follows: TGTGCCAGTAGTCAGGGGGCTGGCGCTGAAGCTTTCTTT.

The chain combines TRBV2 with TRBJ1-4, with D hard to call. V shed 5 bases and J shed 7 bases, with 8 bases lying between them. Germline CDR1 reads SNHLY; CDR2 reads FYNNEI. The CDR3 length is 12 residues. DNA for the CDR3: TGTGCCAGCAGTCAGGCTCGTGAAAAACTGTTTTTT. Its protein product is CASSQAREKLFF.

This chain joins TRBV28 and TRBJ2-7; D is possibly TRBD2 (6 bases). The V and J ends lost 10 bases and 3 bases respectively, with 25 bases between them. The CDR3 consists of 16 residues. Looked up from germline, CDR1 is MDHEN and CDR2 is SYDVKM. CDR3 region: CATASGGISEFYEQYF. The CDR3 DNA reads as TGTGCCACCGCCAGTGGGGGGATTTCGGAGTTCTACGAGCAGTACTTC.

The CDR3 region is CASSPTPSGSPGELFF. CDR3 DNA: TGCGCCAGCAGCCCCACCCCTAGCGGGAGCCCCGGGGAGCTGTTTTTT. This chain connects TRBV5-1 to TRBJ2-2; 10 bases are shared with TRBD2. CDR1 is SGHRS and CDR2 is YFSETQ in the germline V gene. This CDR3 has 16 residues. V gave up 4 bases and J gave up 6 bases; unmatched junction bases: 9.